The rows below give T cell receptor beta chains drawn from one sample of a study of cytomegalovirus exposure and HLA in healthy donors. The assay was immunoSEQ multiplex PCR, and TCRdb's table has in-frame clones only and misses some. The sample holds roughly 160,000 clones; 84% are singletons and the top ten take approximately 0.98%. Sequencing input: PBMCs. These receptor sequences come from a man aged 30 to 45 in good health and CMV-seronegative. The CDR3 runs from the conserved cysteine through the conserved F or W. The order of the fields is V gene, D gene, J gene, clone size, CDR3 protein, CDR3 DNA. A D gene is named only where the DNA matches it firmly. Clone size is not always given. Where it is, it says once, few, many or a class for expanded clones.

v_call: TRBV10-3
d_call: TRBD2
j_call: TRBJ2-1
clone_size: NA
cdr3_aa: CAISESSASGDNNEQFF
cdr3_nt: TGTGCCATCAGTGAGTCGTCGGCTAGCGGGGATAACAATGAGCAGTTCTTC

v_call: TRBV2
d_call: NA
j_call: TRBJ1-5
clone_size: NA
cdr3_aa: CASSGRFSNQPQHF
cdr3_nt: TGTGCCAGCTCGGGTCGGTTTAGCAATCAGCCCCAGCATTTT

v_call: TRBV18
d_call: NA
j_call: TRBJ2-2
clone_size: NA
cdr3_aa: CASSPNRENTGELFF
cdr3_nt: TGTGCCAGCTCACCAAACAGGGAGAACACCGGGGAGCTGTTTTTT

v_call: TRBV21-1
d_call: NA
j_call: TRBJ2-1
clone_size: NA
cdr3_aa: CASSKSGTSGSSDYNEQFF
cdr3_nt: TGTGCCAGCAGCAAGTCGGGGACTAGCGGGAGTTCCGACTACAATGAGCAGTTCTTC

v_call: TRBV19
d_call: TRBD1
j_call: TRBJ2-7
clone_size: NA
cdr3_aa: CATGQGPREQYF
cdr3_nt: TGTGCCACCGGACAGGGGCCTCGCGAGCAGTACTTC

v_call: TRBV7-8
d_call: TRBD1
j_call: TRBJ1-4
clone_size: NA
cdr3_aa: CASSWDSWGASRKPEEKLFF
cdr3_nt: TGTGCCAGCAGCTGGGACAGTTGGGGGGCGAGTCGCAAACCGGAAGAAAAACTGTTTTTT

v_call: TRBV6-6
d_call: NA
j_call: TRBJ2-3
clone_size: NA
cdr3_aa: CASSELDTQYF
cdr3_nt: TGTGCCAGCAGTGAGCTAGATACGCAGTATTTT

v_call: TRBV9
d_call: NA
j_call: TRBJ2-3
clone_size: NA
cdr3_aa: CASSVAGEAQYF
cdr3_nt: TGTGCCAGCAGCGTAGCGGGTGAGGCGCAGTATTTT

v_call: TRBV9
d_call: NA
j_call: TRBJ2-1
clone_size: NA
cdr3_aa: CASSPSQSNNEQFF
cdr3_nt: TGTGCCAGCAGCCCTTCACAGAGCAACAATGAGCAGTTCTTC

v_call: TRBV15
d_call: NA
j_call: TRBJ1-2
clone_size: NA
cdr3_aa: CATSRAPTVGYGYTF
cdr3_nt: TGTGCCACCAGCAGAGCCCCGACAGTTGGCTATGGCTACACCTTC

v_call: TRBV5-1
d_call: NA
j_call: TRBJ2-7
clone_size: NA
cdr3_aa: CASGPYTGPGEQYF
cdr3_nt: TGCGCCAGCGGCCCTTACACAGGGCCCGGGGAGCAGTACTTC

v_call: TRBV5-4
d_call: TRBD1
j_call: TRBJ2-7
clone_size: once
cdr3_aa: CASSLGGQDHEQYF
cdr3_nt: TGTGCCAGCAGCTTGGGGGGACAGGACCACGAGCAGTACTTC

v_call: TRBV28
d_call: TRBD2
j_call: TRBJ2-5
clone_size: NA
cdr3_aa: CASSQLAGGSETQYF
cdr3_nt: TGTGCCAGCAGTCAACTAGCGGGGGGCTCGGAGACCCAGTACTTC

v_call: TRBV5-1
d_call: NA
j_call: TRBJ2-5
clone_size: NA
cdr3_aa: CASSPGTLETQYF
cdr3_nt: TGCGCCAGCAGCCCAGGGACTTTAGAGACCCAGTACTTC

v_call: TRBV7-9
d_call: NA
j_call: TRBJ2-2
clone_size: NA
cdr3_aa: CASSTYTGNTGELFF
cdr3_nt: TGTGCCAGCAGCACATATACAGGCAACACCGGGGAGCTGTTTTTT

v_call: TRBV5-4
d_call: NA
j_call: TRBJ2-6
clone_size: NA
cdr3_aa: CASRSGNAGANVLTF
cdr3_nt: TGTGCCAGCAGATCAGGGAACGCTGGGGCCAACGTCCTGACTTTC

v_call: TRBV7-2
d_call: NA
j_call: TRBJ2-1
clone_size: NA
cdr3_aa: CASSLKAGTASGEQFF
cdr3_nt: TGTGCCAGCAGCTTGAAGGCCGGGACTGCCTCCGGTGAGCAGTTCTTC

v_call: TRBV10-2
d_call: NA
j_call: TRBJ1-2
clone_size: NA
cdr3_aa: CASSESGAPGGYTF
cdr3_nt: TGCGCCAGCAGTGAGTCTGGGGCGCCGGGTGGCTACACCTTC

v_call: TRBV11-2
d_call: NA
j_call: TRBJ1-1
clone_size: NA
cdr3_aa: CASSLQGWNTEAFF
cdr3_nt: TGTGCCAGCAGCCTACAGGGATGGAACACTGAAGCTTTCTTT

v_call: TRBV9
d_call: NA
j_call: TRBJ2-1
clone_size: NA
cdr3_aa: CASSVGGAQTYNEQFF
cdr3_nt: TGTGCCAGCAGCGTAGGTGGGGCCCAGACCTACAATGAGCAGTTCTTC

v_call: TRBV25-1
d_call: NA
j_call: TRBJ1-3
clone_size: NA
cdr3_aa: CASSEGLPGNTIYF
cdr3_nt: TGTGCCAGCAGTGAAGGGCTCCCTGGAAACACCATATATTTT

v_call: TRBV27
d_call: TRBD1
j_call: TRBJ2-7
clone_size: NA
cdr3_aa: CASSSDRDHYEQYF
cdr3_nt: TGTGCCAGCAGTTCGGACAGGGACCATTACGAGCAGTACTTC

v_call: TRBV15
d_call: NA
j_call: TRBJ2-1
clone_size: NA
cdr3_aa: CATHPGEGGEQFF
cdr3_nt: TGTGCCACCCACCCAGGGGAGGGGGGTGAGCAGTTCTTC

v_call: TRBV9
d_call: NA
j_call: TRBJ2-2
clone_size: NA
cdr3_aa: CASSVEPAANTGELFF
cdr3_nt: TGTGCCAGCAGCGTAGAACCAGCGGCGAACACCGGGGAGCTGTTTTTT

v_call: TRBV4-1
d_call: TRBD1
j_call: TRBJ1-5
clone_size: NA
cdr3_aa: CASSATTGTGSQPQHF
cdr3_nt: TGCGCCAGCAGCGCAACTACCGGGACAGGGAGTCAGCCCCAGCATTTT

v_call: TRBV7-2
d_call: TRBD2
j_call: TRBJ2-5
clone_size: NA
cdr3_aa: CASSQGLAEETQYF
cdr3_nt: TGTGCCAGCAGCCAAGGACTAGCAGAGGAGACCCAGTACTTC

v_call: TRBV11-2
d_call: NA
j_call: TRBJ2-3
clone_size: NA
cdr3_aa: CASRSGDTQYF
cdr3_nt: TGTGCCAGCAGATCAGGAGATACGCAGTATTTT

v_call: TRBV7-6
d_call: TRBD2
j_call: TRBJ2-7
clone_size: NA
cdr3_aa: CASSLLSAGGNGYEQYF
cdr3_nt: TGTGCCAGCAGCTTATTGAGTGCGGGGGGTAATGGGTACGAGCAGTACTTC

v_call: TRBV9
d_call: NA
j_call: TRBJ1-1
clone_size: NA
cdr3_aa: CASSVATGLNTEAFF
cdr3_nt: TGTGCCAGCAGCGTAGCCACAGGTCTGAACACTGAAGCTTTCTTT

v_call: TRBV7-9
d_call: TRBD1
j_call: TRBJ1-4
clone_size: few
cdr3_aa: CASSIGDRIKKLFF
cdr3_nt: TGTGCCAGCAGCATCGGGGACAGGATAAAGAAACTGTTTTTT

v_call: TRBV7-9
d_call: TRBD1
j_call: TRBJ1-1
clone_size: NA
cdr3_aa: CASSFVEGADTEAFF
cdr3_nt: TGTGCCAGCAGCTTTGTCGAGGGGGCGGACACTGAAGCTTTCTTT

v_call: TRBV5-4
d_call: NA
j_call: TRBJ1-4
clone_size: NA
cdr3_aa: CASSLGGHGLNEKLFF
cdr3_nt: TGTGCCAGCAGCTTGGGGGGACATGGATTGAATGAAAAACTGTTTTTT

v_call: TRBV19
d_call: TRBD1
j_call: TRBJ1-1
clone_size: NA
cdr3_aa: CASSTFWTGLNTEAFF
cdr3_nt: TGTGCCAGTAGTACCTTTTGGACAGGGCTGAACACTGAAGCTTTCTTT

v_call: TRBV7-9
d_call: TRBD2
j_call: TRBJ2-1
clone_size: NA
cdr3_aa: CASSSITLAGGLGEQFF
cdr3_nt: TGTGCCAGCAGCTCCATAACTTTAGCGGGAGGGCTCGGGGAGCAGTTCTTC

v_call: TRBV4-1
d_call: NA
j_call: TRBJ2-2
clone_size: NA
cdr3_aa: CASSHHPGNANTGELFF
cdr3_nt: TGCGCCAGCAGCCACCATCCGGGGAACGCGAACACCGGGGAGCTGTTTTTT

v_call: TRBV6-1
d_call: NA
j_call: TRBJ2-7
clone_size: NA
cdr3_aa: CASSEGQGWYEQYF
cdr3_nt: TGTGCCAGCAGTGAGGGGCAGGGGTGGTACGAGCAGTACTTC

v_call: TRBV6-5
d_call: TRBD2
j_call: TRBJ2-7
clone_size: NA
cdr3_aa: CASSVASGNYEQYF
cdr3_nt: TGTGCCAGCAGTGTGGCTAGCGGAAACTACGAGCAGTACTTC

v_call: TRBV4-1
d_call: NA
j_call: TRBJ1-2
clone_size: NA
cdr3_aa: CASSQPSGERDGYTF
cdr3_nt: TGCGCCAGCAGCCAACCATCAGGGGAACGGGATGGCTACACCTTC

v_call: TRBV7-6
d_call: NA
j_call: TRBJ1-1
clone_size: NA
cdr3_aa: CASSLATMKGGISEAFF
cdr3_nt: TGTGCCAGCAGCTTAGCTACTATGAAGGGAGGGATCTCTGAAGCTTTCTTT

v_call: TRBV6-7
d_call: NA
j_call: TRBJ1-1
clone_size: NA
cdr3_aa: CASSYSSAVEGPNTEAFF
cdr3_nt: TGTGCCAGCAGTTACTCGAGCGCCGTAGAAGGCCCGAACACTGAAGCTTTCTTT

v_call: TRBV18
d_call: TRBD1
j_call: TRBJ1-4
clone_size: NA
cdr3_aa: CASSPTGTLATNEKLFF
cdr3_nt: TGTGCCAGCTCACCGACAGGGACGCTTGCAACTAATGAAAAACTGTTTTTT

v_call: TRBV5-1
d_call: NA
j_call: TRBJ2-7
clone_size: NA
cdr3_aa: CASSLVGQRSYEQYF
cdr3_nt: TGCGCCAGCAGCTTGGTAGGACAGAGATCCTACGAGCAGTACTTC